These T cell receptor beta chains were read from a single sample in a study of T cell repertoires in cytomegalovirus infection. One entry per CDR3 protein, called by TCRdb with MiXCR from the reads. The sample shows some 280,000 distinct CDR3 sequences, around 13% of them seen only once. The sequencing sample was made of PBMCs. The source of these receptors is a human donor in good health (CMV status not recorded). Some clones in this sample may be carry-over from other donors' samples. The CDR3 runs from the conserved cysteine through the conserved F or W. D genes are given only for firm matches. Rows give clone size only sometimes, using once, few, many, or a class for an expanded clone.

j_call d_call v_call clone_size cdr3_nt cdr3_aa
TRBJ2-7 TRBD1 TRBV23-1 many TGCGCCAGCAGTCAATCAGGGGGCTGTTACGAGCAGTACTTC CASSQSGGCYEQYF
TRBJ2-1 TRBD2 TRBV11-3 many TGTGCCAGCAGCTTAGATTCCCAGACTAGCGGAACACCATACAATGAGCAGTTCTTC CASSLDSQTSGTPYNEQFF
TRBJ1-2 NA TRBV29-1 once TGCAGCGCATCCCGGCTGGGGGGCTACACCTTC CSASRLGGYTF
TRBJ2-1 TRBD2 TRBV6-6 few TGTGCCATCCGGGGCGGGGGGAGCTCCTACAATGAGCAGTTCTTC CAIRGGGSSYNEQFF
TRBJ2-3 NA TRBV6-6 few TGTGCCAGCAGGCTCCGGGACCCTGCCACAGATACGCAGTATTTT CASRLRDPATDTQYF
TRBJ1-2 NA TRBV7-8 many TGTGCCAGCAGCTTAGGAGACTATGGCTACACCTTC CASSLGDYGYTF
TRBJ1-2 TRBD1 TRBV20-1 NA TGCAGTGCTAGAAGACAGGGGGCTGGTGGCTACACCTTC CSARRQGAGGYTF
TRBJ1-1 TRBD1 TRBV7-2 many TGTGCCACTTTCTTCCCTCCGACAGGGGTGGGCACTGAAGCTTTCTTT CATFFPPTGVGTEAFF
TRBJ2-2 NA TRBV5-4 few TGTGCCAGCAGCTTGGGATTCGGGGGGCAGGACACCGGGGAGCTGTTTTTT CASSLGFGGQDTGELFF
TRBJ2-1 TRBD2 TRBV5-1 few TGCGCCAGCAGCTTGGGACTAGCGGCCTACAATGAGCAGTTCTTC CASSLGLAAYNEQFF
TRBJ1-6 TRBD1 TRBV7-3 many TGTGCCAGCAGCTTAATCCCAGGGGGCCTGAATTCACCCCTCCACTTT CASSLIPGGLNSPLHF
TRBJ1-5 TRBD1 TRBV2 NA TGTGCCAGCAGTGAACTGGGACAGGGGGTCTATAGCAATCAGCCCCAGCATTTT CASSELGQGVYSNQPQHF
TRBJ2-5 TRBD2 TRBV7-8 many TGTGCCAGCAGCTTAGCAGGGAGGGAAGAGACCCAGTACTTC CASSLAGREETQYF
TRBJ1-2 NA TRBV13 NA TGTGCCAGCAGCTACCCTCAAGCCCTCTATGGCTACACCTTC CASSYPQALYGYTF
TRBJ2-7 TRBD1 TRBV12-3/TRBV12-4 many TGTGCCAGCACAAACGCCCGGGGACAGCCCACCTACGAGCAGTACTTC CASTNARGQPTYEQYF
TRBJ1-5 TRBD1 TRBV7-2 many TGTGCCAGCAGCTTAGACGGACAGGGGGCGGTCTCCAATCAGCCCCAGCATTTT CASSLDGQGAVSNQPQHF
TRBJ2-1 NA TRBV14 few TGTGCCAGCAGCCCCTTGGGAGAGCATGAGCAGTTCTTC CASSPLGEHEQFF
TRBJ1-2 NA TRBV28 many TGTGCCAGCACCGCTTGGCCCGGGGACCTCAGCGGCTACACCTTC CASTAWPGDLSGYTF
TRBJ2-7 TRBD2 TRBV5-1 NA TGCGCCAGCAGCTGGGGACTAGCGGGAGGGGACGAGCAGTACTTC CASSWGLAGGDEQYF
TRBJ2-2 TRBD1 TRBV7-2 many TGTGCCAGCAGCTCCGGGACAGGGGGCGGGGAGCTGTTTTTT CASSSGTGGGELFF
TRBJ2-3 NA TRBV7-2 many TGTGCCAGCAGCTTACCAAGGACTAGCACAGATACGCAGTATTTT CASSLPRTSTDTQYF
TRBJ2-2 NA TRBV6-2/TRBV6-3 many TGTGCCAGCAGGAAAGCTAGCGCTCCTAACACCGGGGAGCTGTTTTTT CASRKASAPNTGELFF
TRBJ1-1 NA TRBV6-2/TRBV6-3 many TGTGCCAGCAGTCCGTCGACAGGATTGAACACTGAAGCTTTCTTT CASSPSTGLNTEAFF
TRBJ1-4 TRBD1 TRBV11-2 few TGTGCCAGCAGCCCCGACAGGGGTAGTAATGAAAAACTGTTTTTT CASSPDRGSNEKLFF
TRBJ2-5 NA TRBV27 few TGTGCCAGCAGGGACAGCCATCGGGAGACCCAGTACTTC CASRDSHRETQYF
TRBJ2-7 NA TRBV12-3/TRBV12-4 few TGTGCCAGCAGTCTACAGGACTACGAGCAGTACTTC CASSLQDYEQYF
TRBJ1-2 NA TRBV7-8 many TGTGCCAGCAGCTTAGGGGGGGCCCCCTATGGCTACACCTTC CASSLGGAPYGYTF
TRBJ1-2 TRBD1 TRBV5-4 many TGTGCCAGCAGCTTTAGCAGGGGGTGGAACTATGGCTACACCTTC CASSFSRGWNYGYTF
TRBJ2-1 NA TRBV11-2 few TGTGCCAGCACTCACCTGAGACTCTACAATGAGCAGTTCTTC CASTHLRLYNEQFF
TRBJ1-2 NA TRBV27 few TGTGCCAGCAGTCCGATAATGGGGATGGCGGGCTATGGCTACACCTTC CASSPIMGMAGYGYTF
TRBJ1-4 NA TRBV20-1 few TGCAGTGCTCGATCCCCAGAAAAACTGTTTTTT CSARSPEKLFF
TRBJ2-1 TRBD2 TRBV14 NA TGTGCCAGCAGCCAACGACTAGCGGGGGCCGGAGGTGGCCAGTTCTTC CASSQRLAGAGGGQFF
TRBJ1-2 TRBD1 TRBV5-6 many TGTGCCAGCAGTCCCGACAGGGTAAACTATGGCTACACCTTC CASSPDRVNYGYTF
TRBJ1-2 TRBD1 TRBV4-1 few TGCGCCAGCAGCCAAGAATATCCAGGGGGCGGTTACTATGGCTACACCTTC CASSQEYPGGGYYGYTF
TRBJ2-7 TRBD1 TRBV15 NA TGTGCCACCAGCAGAGATAGGGCGACAGGGTACGAGCAGTACTTC CATSRDRATGYEQYF
TRBJ2-2 TRBD2 TRBV7-2 many TGTGCCAGCAGTTTAACGGGACTAGATATCACCGGGGAGCTGTTTTTT CASSLTGLDITGELFF
TRBJ2-3 NA TRBV12-3/TRBV12-4 few TGTGCCAGCAGTTTAGACGCAGCCAACACAGATACGCAGTATTTT CASSLDAANTDTQYF